This T cell receptor (beta chain) was sequenced in a study of cytomegalovirus exposure and HLA in healthy donors. Primers included in the PCR were 60 Vbeta and 13 Jbeta primers. This table comes from immunoSEQ multiplex PCR, and its TCRdb copy is limited to in-frame clones, with some not included. The repertoire holds about 120,000 clones, with approximately 70% as singletons. Donors were ostensibly healthy at sampling, although undocumented immune exposures were probable. This clonotype originated in a man between 18 and 29 years old in good health and CMV-seronegative. Source material: PBMCs.

Here the CDR3 DNA reads TGCAGCGTCCGAGGGCGGTCCACAGATACGCAGTATTTT. This gives the protein CSVRGRSTDTQYF. The chain couples TRBV29-1 to TRBJ2-3, with D possibly being TRBD2 (5 bases). There are 13 residues in the CDR3. CDR1 and CDR2 (germline): SQVTM, ANQGSEA. With 6 bases removed from V and 2 bases from J, the gap between germline ends came to 12 bases.